This TCR beta chain was sequenced in a study of blood T cell repertoires in COVID-19. On the study more broadly: Acute-phase and convalescent COVID-19 samples originated in the United States, Italy and Spain. Nucleic acid was either cDNA or gDNA, and it came from T cells, B-cell-depleted T cells, or PBMCs.

Authors' methods: Amplification of reference gene primers was used by the study to estimate nucleated cell counts. Assay: immunoSEQ multiplex PCR; the TCRdb copy retains only in-frame clones and omits some. V and J calls plus clone size are reproduced from that table; the DNA served to infer D and trimming. The profile covers about 81,000 clones, with around 80% appearing a single time and over 10% taken by the ten largest. Trimming cost V 5 bases and J 8 bases, with 10 bases left between them. The CDR3 has 13 amino acids. Germline CDR1 LNHDA, CDR2 SQIVND (reference sequence). The sample consisted of peripheral blood. The chain uses TRBV19 and TRBJ1-6, with a possible D match to TRBD1 (6 bases). The sequence was collected from a human donor in a cohort sampled during active COVID-19. For the CDR3, the DNA is TGTGCCAGTAGTGAACAGGGAGATTCACCCCTCCACTTT. Encoded protein: CASSEQGDSPLHF.